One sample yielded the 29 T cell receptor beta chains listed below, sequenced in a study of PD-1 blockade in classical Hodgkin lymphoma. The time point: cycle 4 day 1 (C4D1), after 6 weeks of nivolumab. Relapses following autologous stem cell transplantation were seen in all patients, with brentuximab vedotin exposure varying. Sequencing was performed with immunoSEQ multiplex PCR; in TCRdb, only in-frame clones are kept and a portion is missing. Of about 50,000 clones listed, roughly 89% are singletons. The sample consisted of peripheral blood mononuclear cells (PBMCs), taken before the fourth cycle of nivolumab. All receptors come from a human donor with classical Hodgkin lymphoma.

The chain's CDR3 is CASSVAPYNEQFF. The CDR3 coding sequence is TGTGCCAGCAGCGTAGCCCCGTACAATGAGCAGTTCTTC. The V call is TRBV9, the J call TRBJ2-1; D unclear. CDR1 and CDR2 from the germline V gene are SGDLS and YYNGEE. The CDR3 is 13 amino acids. Trimming stripped 0 bases from V and 4 bases from J, with 5 bases between.

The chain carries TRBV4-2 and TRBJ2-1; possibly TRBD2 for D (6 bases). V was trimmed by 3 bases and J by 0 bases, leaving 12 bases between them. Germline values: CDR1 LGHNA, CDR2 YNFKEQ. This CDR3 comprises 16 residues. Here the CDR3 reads CASSQSSASSYNEQFF. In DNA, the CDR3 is TGTGCCAGCAGCCAGTCTAGCGCGAGCTCCTACAATGAGCAGTTCTTC.

CDR3 coding DNA: TGTGCCAGCCTCGGGGACACATACAATGAGCAGTTCTTC. It is translated as CASLGDTYNEQFF. The chain employs TRBV2 and TRBJ2-1, with D perhaps TRBD1 (6 bases). CDR1 and CDR2 (germline): SNHLY, FYNNEI. With 8 bases removed from V and 4 bases from J, the gap between germline ends came to 12 bases. The CDR3 runs 13 residues.

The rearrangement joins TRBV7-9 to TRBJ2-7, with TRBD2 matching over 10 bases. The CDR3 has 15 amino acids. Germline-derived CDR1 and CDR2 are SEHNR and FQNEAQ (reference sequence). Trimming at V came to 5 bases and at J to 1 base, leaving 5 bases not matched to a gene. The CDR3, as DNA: TGTGCCAGCAGCCCAATTAGCGGGAGGTCCTACGAGCAGTACTTC. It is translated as CASSPISGRSYEQYF.

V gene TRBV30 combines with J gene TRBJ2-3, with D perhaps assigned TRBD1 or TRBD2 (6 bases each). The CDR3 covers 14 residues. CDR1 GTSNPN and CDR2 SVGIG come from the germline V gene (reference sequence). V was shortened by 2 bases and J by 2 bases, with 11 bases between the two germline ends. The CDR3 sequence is CAWSPGAVTDTQYF. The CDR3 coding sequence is TGTGCCTGGAGTCCGGGGGCAGTCACAGATACGCAGTATTTT.

CDR3 region: CASSVTVSSGSLGTDTQYF. In DNA form, the CDR3 reads TGTGCCAGCAGCGTAACGGTTTCTAGCGGGAGCCTTGGCACAGATACGCAGTATTTT. The chain recombines TRBV9 with TRBJ2-3, with TRBD2 identical over 10 bases. Per germline, CDR1 SGDLS and CDR2 YYNGEE. The CDR3 contains 19 residues. Losses at the gene ends were 1 base for V and 1 base for J; bases not matched to a gene: 12. Combining the CDR3 with reference TRBV9 and TRBJ2-3 gives the whole variable domain DSGVTQTPKHLITATGQRVTLRCSPRSGDLSVYWYQQSLDQGLQFLIQYYNGEERAKGNILERFSAQQFPDLHSELNLSSLELGDSALYFCASSVTVSSGSLGTDTQYFGPGTRLTVL.

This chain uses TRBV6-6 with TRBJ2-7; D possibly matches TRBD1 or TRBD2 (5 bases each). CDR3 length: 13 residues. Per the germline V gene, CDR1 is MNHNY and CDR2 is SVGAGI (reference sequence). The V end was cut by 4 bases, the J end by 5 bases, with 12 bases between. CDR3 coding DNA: TGTGCCAGCAGTTTCGAGGGGCTTAACGAGCAGTACTTC. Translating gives CASSFEGLNEQYF.

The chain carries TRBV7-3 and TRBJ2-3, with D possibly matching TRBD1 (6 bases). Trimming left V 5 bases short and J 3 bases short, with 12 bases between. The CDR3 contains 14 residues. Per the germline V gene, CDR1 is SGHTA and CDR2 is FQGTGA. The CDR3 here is CASSRGQSTDTQYF. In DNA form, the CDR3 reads TGTGCCAGCAGCAGAGGACAGTCTACAGATACGCAGTATTTT.

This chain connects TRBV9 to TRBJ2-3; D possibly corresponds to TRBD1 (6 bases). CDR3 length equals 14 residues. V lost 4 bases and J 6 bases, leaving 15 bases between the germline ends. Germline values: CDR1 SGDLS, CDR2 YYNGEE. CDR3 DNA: TGTGCCAGCAGCCCTGACAGGTTGGGGGATACGCAGTATTTT. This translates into CASSPDRLGDTQYF.

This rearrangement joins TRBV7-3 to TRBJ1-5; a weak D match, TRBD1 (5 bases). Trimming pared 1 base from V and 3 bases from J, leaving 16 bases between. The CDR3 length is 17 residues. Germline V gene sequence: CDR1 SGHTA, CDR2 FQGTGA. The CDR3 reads CASSLRRTPPNNQPQHF. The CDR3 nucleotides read TGTGCCAGCAGCTTAAGAAGGACACCCCCGAACAATCAGCCCCAGCATTTT.

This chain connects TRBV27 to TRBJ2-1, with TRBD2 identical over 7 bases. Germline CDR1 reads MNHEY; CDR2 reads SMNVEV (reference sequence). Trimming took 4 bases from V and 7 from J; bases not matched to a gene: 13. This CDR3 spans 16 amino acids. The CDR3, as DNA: TGTGCCAGCAGTTCCCCCTTAAGGCGGGAGTGTAATGAGCAGTTCTTC. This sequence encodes CASSSPLRRECNEQFF.

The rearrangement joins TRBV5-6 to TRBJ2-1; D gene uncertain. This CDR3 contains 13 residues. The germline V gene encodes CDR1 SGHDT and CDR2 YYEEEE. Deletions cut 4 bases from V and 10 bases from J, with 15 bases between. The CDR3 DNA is TGTGCCAGCAGCCGTCGCGGATCGACGGAGCAGTTCTTC. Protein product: CASSRRGSTEQFF.

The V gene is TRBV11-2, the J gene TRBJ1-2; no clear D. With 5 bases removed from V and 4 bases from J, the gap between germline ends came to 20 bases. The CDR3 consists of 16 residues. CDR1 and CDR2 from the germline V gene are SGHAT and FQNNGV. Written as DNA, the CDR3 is TGTGCCAGCAGCCCTCGCCTCAACAGTCTTAGCTATGGCTACACCTTC. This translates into CASSPRLNSLSYGYTF.

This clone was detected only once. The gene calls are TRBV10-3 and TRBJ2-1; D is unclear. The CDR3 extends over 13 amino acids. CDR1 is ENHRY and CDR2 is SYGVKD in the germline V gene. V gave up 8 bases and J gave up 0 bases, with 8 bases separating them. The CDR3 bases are TGTGCCATCTCCCCACTCTCCTACAATGAGCAGTTCTTC. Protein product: CAISPLSYNEQFF.

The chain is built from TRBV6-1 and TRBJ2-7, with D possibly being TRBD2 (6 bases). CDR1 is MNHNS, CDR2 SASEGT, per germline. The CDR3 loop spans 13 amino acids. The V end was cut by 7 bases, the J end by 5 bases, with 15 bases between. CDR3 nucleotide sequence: TGTGCCAGCAAACCTAGAGGAGGGAACGAGCAGTACTTC. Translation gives CASKPRGGNEQYF.

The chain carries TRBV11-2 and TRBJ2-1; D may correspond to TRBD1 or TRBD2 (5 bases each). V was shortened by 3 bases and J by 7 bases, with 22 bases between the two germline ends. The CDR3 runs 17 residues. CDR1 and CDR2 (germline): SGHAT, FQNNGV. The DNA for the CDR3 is TGTGCCAGCAGCTTTTTCCCACCGGGACCAACTGGGAATGAGCAGTTCTTC. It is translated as CASSFFPPGPTGNEQFF. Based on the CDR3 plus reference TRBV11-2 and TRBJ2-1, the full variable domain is EAGVAQSPRYKIIEKRQSVAFWCNPISGHATLYWYQQILGQGPKLLIQFQNNGVVDDSQLPKDRFSAERLKGVDSTLKIQPAKLEDSAVYLCASSFFPPGPTGNEQFFGPGTRLTVL.

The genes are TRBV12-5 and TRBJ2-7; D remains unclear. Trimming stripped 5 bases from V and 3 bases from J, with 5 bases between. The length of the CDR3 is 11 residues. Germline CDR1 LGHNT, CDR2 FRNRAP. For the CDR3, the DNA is TGTGCTAGTGGTCCGGACTACGAGCAGTACTTC. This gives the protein CASGPDYEQYF.

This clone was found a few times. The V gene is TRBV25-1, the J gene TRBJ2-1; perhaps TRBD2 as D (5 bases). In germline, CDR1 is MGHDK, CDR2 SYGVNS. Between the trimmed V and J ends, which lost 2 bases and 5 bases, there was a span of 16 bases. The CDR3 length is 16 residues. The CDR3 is CASSEKRSGPDNEQFF. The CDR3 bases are TGTGCCAGCAGTGAAAAGCGGAGCGGACCCGACAATGAGCAGTTCTTC.

The CDR3: CASSYPDPEQFF. The CDR3 bases are TGTGCCAGCAGCTATCCTGACCCGGAGCAGTTCTTC. The gene calls are TRBV7-6 and TRBJ2-1; D gene unclear. Trimming left V 4 bases short and J 10 bases short, with 11 bases between. Looked up from germline, CDR1 is SGHVS and CDR2 is FNYEAQ. The CDR3 length is 12 residues.

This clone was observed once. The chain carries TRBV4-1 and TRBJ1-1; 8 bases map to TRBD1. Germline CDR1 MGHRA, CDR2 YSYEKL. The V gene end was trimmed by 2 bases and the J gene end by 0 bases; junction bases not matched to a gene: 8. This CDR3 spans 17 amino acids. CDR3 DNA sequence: TGCGCCAGCAGCCAACCAAACAGGGGGACCATGAACACTGAAGCTTTCTTT. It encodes CASSQPNRGTMNTEAFF.

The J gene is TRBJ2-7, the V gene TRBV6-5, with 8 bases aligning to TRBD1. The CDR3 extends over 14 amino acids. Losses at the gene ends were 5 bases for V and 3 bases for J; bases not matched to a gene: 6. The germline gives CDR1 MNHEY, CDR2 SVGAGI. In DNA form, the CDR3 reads TGTGCCAGCAGTGGACAGGGTATAGTCTACGAGCAGTACTTC. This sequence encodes CASSGQGIVYEQYF.

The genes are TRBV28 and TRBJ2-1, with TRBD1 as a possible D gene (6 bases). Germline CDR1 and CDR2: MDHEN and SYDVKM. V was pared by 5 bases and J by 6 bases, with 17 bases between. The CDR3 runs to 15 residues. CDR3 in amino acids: CASSTTLGQINEQFF. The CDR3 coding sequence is TGTGCCAGCAGTACCACGTTGGGACAAATCAATGAGCAGTTCTTC.

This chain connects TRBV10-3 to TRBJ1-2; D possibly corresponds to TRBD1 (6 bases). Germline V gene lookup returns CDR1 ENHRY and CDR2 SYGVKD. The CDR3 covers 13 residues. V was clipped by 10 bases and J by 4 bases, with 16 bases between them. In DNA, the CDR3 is TGTGCCAGCTACAGGGAAAAAGGCTATGGCTACACCTTC. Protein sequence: CASYREKGYGYTF.

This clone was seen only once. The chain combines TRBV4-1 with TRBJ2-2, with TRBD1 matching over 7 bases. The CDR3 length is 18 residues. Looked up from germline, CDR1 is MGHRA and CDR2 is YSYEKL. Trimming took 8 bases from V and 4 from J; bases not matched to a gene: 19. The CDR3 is CASRKMGQNNRGTGELFF. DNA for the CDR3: TGCGCCAGCCGAAAAATGGGACAGAACAACCGAGGCACCGGGGAGCTGTTTTTT.

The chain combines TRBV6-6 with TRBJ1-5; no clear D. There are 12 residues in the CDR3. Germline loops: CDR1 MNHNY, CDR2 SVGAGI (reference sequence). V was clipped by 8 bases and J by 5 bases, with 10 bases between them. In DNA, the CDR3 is TGTGCCAGCGGAAGGGCTGATCAGCCCCAGCATTTT. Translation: CASGRADQPQHF.

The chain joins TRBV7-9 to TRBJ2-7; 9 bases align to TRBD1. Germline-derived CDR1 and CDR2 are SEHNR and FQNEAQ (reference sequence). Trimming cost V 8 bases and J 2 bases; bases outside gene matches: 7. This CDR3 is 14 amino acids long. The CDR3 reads CASLPGQGTYEQYF. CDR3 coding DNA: TGTGCCAGCTTACCGGGACAGGGAACCTACGAGCAGTACTTC.

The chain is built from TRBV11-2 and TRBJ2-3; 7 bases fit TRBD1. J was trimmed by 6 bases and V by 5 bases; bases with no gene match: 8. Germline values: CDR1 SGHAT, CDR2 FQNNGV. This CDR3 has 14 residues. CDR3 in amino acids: CASSPRQGRDTQYF. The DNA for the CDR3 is TGTGCCAGCAGCCCCCGACAGGGTCGGGATACGCAGTATTTT.

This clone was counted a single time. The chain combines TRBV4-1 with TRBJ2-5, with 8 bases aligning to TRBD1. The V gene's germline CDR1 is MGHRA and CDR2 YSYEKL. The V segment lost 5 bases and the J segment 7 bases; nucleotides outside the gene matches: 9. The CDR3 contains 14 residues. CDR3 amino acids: CASSDDRGAGTQYF. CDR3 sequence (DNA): TGCGCCAGCAGCGACGACAGGGGAGCCGGGACCCAGTACTTC.

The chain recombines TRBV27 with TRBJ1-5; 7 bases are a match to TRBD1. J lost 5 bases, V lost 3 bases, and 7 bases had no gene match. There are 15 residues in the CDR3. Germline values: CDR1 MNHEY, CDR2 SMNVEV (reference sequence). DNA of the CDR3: TGTGCCAGCAGTTTCCTCGGGACAGCTCATCAGCCCCAGCATTTT. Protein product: CASSFLGTAHQPQHF.